The 2 T cell receptor beta chains below come from one sample, sequenced in a study of a mutant IDH1 vaccine in newly diagnosed glioma. Here immunoSEQ multiplex PCR was the method, and the copy in TCRdb shows in-frame clones only, minus some. The table lists about 69,000 clones, roughly 86% of them singletons. These receptors' antigens are unknown. Time point denoted: week 35, safety follow-up. The vaccine gave 300 ug of a 20-mer mutant IDH1 peptide subcutaneously per dose. The sequences come from PBMCs, collected from a glioma patient whose treatment included an IDH1 peptide vaccine. Every receptor here comes from a man aged 25 to 45 with glioma.

V and J are TRBV28 and TRBJ2-7; D call uncertain. From germline, CDR1 is MDHEN and CDR2 SYDVKM. The CDR3 is made up of 14 amino acids. Trimming took off 10 bases at V and 4 bases at J, with 20 bases between the two ends. This chain's CDR3 is CATSGGWSGYEQYF. CDR3 sequence (DNA): TGTGCCACCTCTGGTGGGTGGTCCGGATACGAGCAGTACTTC.

The chain carries TRBV27 and TRBJ2-7; 9 bases line up with TRBD1. CDR3 length equals 16 residues. Germline lookup yields CDR1 MNHEY and CDR2 SMNVEV (reference sequence). Trimming took 6 bases from V and 5 from J; bases not matched to a gene: 14. In nucleotides, the CDR3 is TGTGCCAGCAGCTTGTCACCCGGGACAGGGTTCCACGAGCAGTACTTC. This codes for CASSLSPGTGFHEQYF.